These T cell receptor beta chains were read from a single sample in a study of blood T cell repertoires in COVID-19. Libraries were prepared by immunoSEQ multiplex PCR; TCRdb keeps only in-frame clonotypes and omits some of them. The data contain about 90,000 clones, approximately 92% of them singletons. The sample comprised peripheral blood. These receptors originate from a woman in her sixties with active COVID-19. CDR3s include the opening cysteine and the closing phenylalanine or tryptophan. The D gene is left open where the match is weak. Clone size is given for some rows only: seen once, a few or many times, or a class if the clone is expanded.

j_call d_call v_call cdr3_length clone_size cdr3_aa cdr3_nt
TRBJ2-2 NA TRBV15 12 NA CATSPLTGELFF TGTGCCACCAGCCCTCTCACCGGGGAGCTGTTTTTT
TRBJ2-7 NA TRBV5-1 14 NA CASSLGGGSYEQYF TGCGCCAGCAGCTTGGGAGGGGGTTCTTACGAGCAGTACTTC
TRBJ2-7 TRBD1 TRBV25-1 13 NA CATSRGQGSEQYF TGTGCCACCTCGAGGGGGCAGGGCTCCGAGCAGTACTTC
TRBJ1-5 TRBD1 TRBV28 18 NA CASSTGQGGVGSNQPQHF TGTGCCAGCAGTACGGGACAGGGAGGTGTAGGGAGCAATCAGCCCCAGCATTTT
TRBJ2-7 NA TRBV12-5 12 NA CASGTNYYEQYF TGTGCTAGTGGGACTAATTACTACGAGCAGTACTTC
TRBJ1-3 NA TRBV28 15 NA CASSLAGRTGNTIYF TGTGCCAGCAGTTTGGCAGGGCGAACTGGAAACACCATATATTTT
TRBJ2-5 TRBD1 TRBV25-1 17 NA CASSEYGTGLGSETQYF TGTGCCAGCAGTGAATACGGGACAGGGTTGGGGTCAGAGACCCAGTACTTC
TRBJ2-5 TRBD1 TRBV4-3 14 NA CASSQGTGQETQYF TGCGCCAGCAGCCAAGGGACAGGCCAAGAGACCCAGTACTTC
TRBJ2-5 NA TRBV28 14 NA CASSFFARQETQYF TGTGCCAGCAGTTTCTTCGCCAGACAAGAGACCCAGTACTTC
TRBJ2-1 NA TRBV4-1 12 NA CASSQGTGEQFF TGCGCCAGCAGCCAAGGTACAGGTGAGCAGTTCTTC
TRBJ2-3 TRBD2 TRBV10-3 16 NA CAISESGLAGTDTQYF TGTGCCATCAGTGAGTCAGGTCTAGCGGGAACAGATACGCAGTATTTT
TRBJ2-2 NA TRBV6-4 13 few CASSDTHTGELFF TGTGCCAGCAGTGACACTCACACCGGGGAGCTGTTTTTT
TRBJ1-2 TRBD1 TRBV10-3 15 NA CAISASDRRNYGYTF TGTGCCATCAGTGCCTCGGACAGGAGGAACTATGGCTACACCTTC
TRBJ1-1 NA TRBV3-1/TRBV3-2 17 NA CASSQETRGIENTEAFF TGTGCCAGCAGCCAAGAAACCCGAGGGATTGAGAACACTGAAGCTTTCTTT
TRBJ2-7 TRBD1 TRBV6-5 14 NA CASSYGDSSYEQYF TGTGCCAGCAGTTACGGGGACAGCTCCTACGAGCAGTACTTC
TRBJ2-7 NA TRBV4-3 13 NA CASSQDRSPSLYF TGCGCCAGCAGCCAAGATCGGTCCCCTAGCCTGTACTTC
TRBJ1-1 NA TRBV11-3 14 NA CASSTTGSGTEAFF TGTGCCAGCAGCACAACAGGGTCGGGCACTGAAGCTTTCTTT
TRBJ1-1 TRBD1 TRBV4-1 16 many CASSQVPGGGGTEAFF TGCGCCAGCAGCCAAGTGCCAGGGGGCGGCGGCACTGAAGCTTTCTTT
TRBJ1-2 TRBD1 TRBV3-1/TRBV3-2 13 NA CASSLQGAYGYTF TGTGCCAGCAGCCTACAGGGGGCCTATGGCTACACCTTC
TRBJ1-3 TRBD1 TRBV28 16 NA CASSLSNRGTGNTIYF TGTGCCAGCAGTTTATCGAACAGGGGTACTGGAAACACCATATATTTT
TRBJ1-2 NA TRBV4-1 13 NA CASSQDPGYGYTF TGCGCCAGCAGCCAAGATCCAGGCTATGGCTACACCTTC
TRBJ2-7 NA TRBV11-2 15 NA CASSLDLSSSYEQYF TGTGCCAGCAGCTTAGATCTGTCGAGCTCCTACGAGCAGTACTTC
TRBJ2-4 TRBD2 TRBV3-1/TRBV3-2 18 NA CASSPLPLGLAGESIQYF TGTGCCAGCAGCCCTCTTCCCCTGGGACTAGCGGGAGAGAGCATTCAGTACTTC
TRBJ1-1 NA TRBV7-9 14 NA CASSLAQLNTEAFF TGTGCCAGCAGCTTAGCACAATTGAACACTGAAGCTTTCTTT
TRBJ2-2 TRBD1 TRBV30 16 NA CACAPPGQGYTGELFF TGTGCCTGCGCCCCTCCGGGACAGGGATACACCGGGGAGCTGTTTTTT
TRBJ1-2 NA TRBV5-4 15 NA CASSLVQGISYGYTF TGTGCCAGCAGCTTGGTACAGGGCATAAGCTATGGCTACACCTTC
TRBJ1-5 NA TRBV2 14 NA CASSVDYREQPQHF TGTGCCAGCAGTGTGGATTACAGGGAGCAGCCCCAGCATTTT
TRBJ2-2 NA TRBV3-1/TRBV3-2 18 NA CASSNLIIVPQGTGELFF TGTGCCAGCAGCAACTTGATTATCGTACCTCAGGGGACCGGGGAGCTGTTTTTT